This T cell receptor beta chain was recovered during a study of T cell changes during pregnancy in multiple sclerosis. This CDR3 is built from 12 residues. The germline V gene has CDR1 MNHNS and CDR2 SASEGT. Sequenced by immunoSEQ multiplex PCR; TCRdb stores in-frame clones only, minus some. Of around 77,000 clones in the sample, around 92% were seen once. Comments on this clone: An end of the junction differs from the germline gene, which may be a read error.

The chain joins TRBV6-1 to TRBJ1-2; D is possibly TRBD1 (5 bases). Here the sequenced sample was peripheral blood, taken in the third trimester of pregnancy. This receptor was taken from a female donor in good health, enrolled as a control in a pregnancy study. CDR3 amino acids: CASSHPDSWILF. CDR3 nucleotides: TGTGCCAGCAGTCACCCAGACAGCTGGATACTTTTC.